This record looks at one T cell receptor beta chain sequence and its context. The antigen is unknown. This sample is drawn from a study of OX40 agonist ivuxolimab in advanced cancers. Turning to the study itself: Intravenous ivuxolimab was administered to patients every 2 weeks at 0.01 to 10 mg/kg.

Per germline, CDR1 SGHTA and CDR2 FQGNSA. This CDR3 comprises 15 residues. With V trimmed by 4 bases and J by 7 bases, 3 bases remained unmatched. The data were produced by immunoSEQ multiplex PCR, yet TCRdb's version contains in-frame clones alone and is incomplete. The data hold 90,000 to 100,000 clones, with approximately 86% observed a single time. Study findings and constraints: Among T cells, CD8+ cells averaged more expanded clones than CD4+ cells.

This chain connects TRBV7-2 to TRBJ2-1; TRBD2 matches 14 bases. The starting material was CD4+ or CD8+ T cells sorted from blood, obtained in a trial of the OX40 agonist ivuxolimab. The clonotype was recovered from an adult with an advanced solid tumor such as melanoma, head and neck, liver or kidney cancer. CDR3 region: CASSSRTSGRNEQFF. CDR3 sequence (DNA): TGTGCCAGCAGCTCGAGGACTAGCGGGAGGAATGAGCAGTTCTTC. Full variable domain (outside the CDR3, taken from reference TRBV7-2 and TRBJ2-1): GAGVSQSPSNKVTEKGKDVELRCDPISGHTALYWYRQSLGQGLEFLIYFQGNSAPDKSGLPSDRFSAERTGGSVSTLTIQRTQQEDSAVYLCASSSRTSGRNEQFFGPGTRLTVL.